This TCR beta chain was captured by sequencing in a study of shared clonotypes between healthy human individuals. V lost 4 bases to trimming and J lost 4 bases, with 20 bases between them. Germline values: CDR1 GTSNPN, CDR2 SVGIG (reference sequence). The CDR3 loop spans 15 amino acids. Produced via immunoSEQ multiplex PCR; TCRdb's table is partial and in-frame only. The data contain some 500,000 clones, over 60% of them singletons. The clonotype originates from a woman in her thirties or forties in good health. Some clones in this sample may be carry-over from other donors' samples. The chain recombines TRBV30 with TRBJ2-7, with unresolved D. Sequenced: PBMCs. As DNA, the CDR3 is TGTGCCTGGACGTCCATGGGCGGTGTCGTGTACGAGCAGTACTTC. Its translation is CAWTSMGGVVYEQYF.